This T cell receptor beta chain was sequenced in a study of blood T cell repertoires in COVID-19. The data were produced by immunoSEQ multiplex PCR, yet TCRdb's version contains in-frame clones alone and is incomplete. Of about 83,000 clones listed, around 84% are singletons. This TCR came from an elderly woman in a cohort sampled during active or convalescent COVID-19. The sample taken for sequencing was peripheral blood.

The CDR3 region is CASSIVGQQNTEAFF. The CDR3, as DNA: TGTGCCAGTAGTATTGTGGGACAGCAGAACACTGAAGCTTTCTTT. The chain links TRBV19 to TRBJ1-1, with 7 bases lining up with TRBD1. CDR1 and CDR2 (germline): LNHDA, SQIVND (reference sequence). The CDR3 sequence is 15 residues long. V shed 3 bases, J shed 1 base, and the junction held 5 bases outside the gene matches.